The 20 T cell receptor beta chains presented below share a single source sample, sequenced in a study of blood T cell repertoires in COVID-19. Libraries were prepared by immunoSEQ multiplex PCR; TCRdb keeps only in-frame clonotypes and omits some of them. The table shows around 130,000 clones, with roughly 90% occurring only once. The sample consisted of peripheral blood. Receptor source: a man in his 70s with active COVID-19.

V and J are TRBV6-2 or TRBV6-3 and TRBJ2-3; D possibly corresponds to TRBD2 (5 bases). CDR1 MNHEY and CDR2 SVGEGT come from the germline V gene. V was shortened by 0 bases and J by 1 base, with 11 bases between the two germline ends. The CDR3 has 16 amino acids. CDR3 region: CASSYSGARGTDTQYF. The CDR3 coding sequence is TGTGCCAGCAGTTACTCGGGCGCGCGGGGCACAGATACGCAGTATTTT.

The chain recombines TRBV28 with TRBJ2-7, with D possibly being TRBD2 (7 bases). CDR3 length equals 14 residues. The germline V and J ends were trimmed by 2 bases and 3 bases, with 11 bases remaining between them. Germline V lookup: CDR1 MDHEN, CDR2 SYDVKM. CDR3 in DNA: TGTGCCAGCAGTTTAGGCGGGGGCCGCTACGAGCAGTACTTC. Amino acid sequence: CASSLGGGRYEQYF.

The chain carries TRBV29-1 and TRBJ2-2; D perhaps matches TRBD2 (5 bases). The germline V gene has CDR1 SQVTM and CDR2 ANQGSEA. Trimming shortened V by 4 bases and J by 2 bases, and 11 bases separated the two germline ends. This CDR3 spans 14 amino acids. CDR3 bases: TGCAGCGTTGTGCCCAGCGGAAACACCGGGGAGCTGTTTTTT. Translation: CSVVPSGNTGELFF.

The chain uses TRBV7-9 and TRBJ1-2, with a tentative D call TRBD1 (6 bases). The length of the CDR3 is 14 residues. V was cut by 3 bases and J by 4 bases, with 12 bases left in between. Germline V gene lookup returns CDR1 SEHNR and CDR2 FQNEAQ (reference sequence). The CDR3 nucleotides are TGTGCCAGCAGCTTTTGGGGGGGGGCCTATGGCTACACCTTC. Amino acid sequence: CASSFWGGAYGYTF.

This chain joins TRBV24-1 and TRBJ2-7; possible D gene TRBD2, 5 bases. Germline CDR1 is KGHDR and CDR2 is SFDVKD. Trimming cost V 4 bases and J 1 base, with 7 bases left between them. The CDR3 consists of 13 residues. CDR3 nucleotides: TGTGCCACCAGTGACGGGATGTCCTACGAGCAGTACTTC. Translating it yields CATSDGMSYEQYF.

The chain combines TRBV29-1 with TRBJ2-3; the match to TRBD1 covers 7 bases. Trimming at V came to 5 bases and at J to 2 bases, leaving 10 bases not matched to a gene. Germline assignment: CDR1 SQVTM and CDR2 ANQGSEA. The CDR3 is made up of 15 amino acids. The CDR3, as DNA: TGCAGCGTTCGGGACAGACCTGTTTCCACAGATACGCAGTATTTT. It is translated as CSVRDRPVSTDTQYF.

A few counts support this clone. The chain uses TRBV6-5 and TRBJ2-2, with 8 nucleotides matching TRBD2. This CDR3 is built from 14 residues. J gave up 7 bases and V 5 bases, and 6 bases lay outside the gene matches. Germline values: CDR1 MNHEY, CDR2 SVGAGI. The CDR3 nucleotides read TGTGCCAGCAGTCCCGGGGGGGGCCACGGGGAGCTGTTTTTT. Amino acids: CASSPGGGHGELFF.

The chain couples TRBV28 to TRBJ2-5, with 11 positions matching TRBD2. The V segment lost 8 bases and the J segment 5 bases; nucleotides outside the gene matches: 13. Germline loops: CDR1 MDHEN, CDR2 SYDVKM. The CDR3 sequence is 16 residues long. The CDR3: CASPPGLAEGGETQYF. CDR3 DNA: TGTGCCAGCCCTCCGGGACTAGCGGAGGGGGGGGAGACCCAGTACTTC.

The genes are TRBV19 and TRBJ2-3; the D is unclear. The germline V gene encodes CDR1 LNHDA and CDR2 SQIVND (reference sequence). The V and J ends lost 5 bases and 7 bases respectively, with 13 bases between them. CDR3 length: 13 amino acids. Here the CDR3 reads CASSPMASHTQYF. The CDR3 region has the DNA TGTGCCAGTAGTCCCATGGCCTCGCATACGCAGTATTTT. Using reference TRBV19 and TRBJ2-3 for the parts outside the CDR3, the full variable domain is DGGITQSPKYLFRKEGQNVTLSCEQNLNHDAMYWYRQDPGQGLRLIYYSQIVNDFQKGDIAEGYSVSREKKESFPLTVTSAQKNPTAFYLCASSPMASHTQYFGPGTRLTVL.

The chain recombines TRBV10-2 with TRBJ2-3, with TRBD2 matching 11 bases. The V segment lost 5 bases and the J segment 4 bases; nucleotides outside the gene matches: 8. CDR1 is WSHSY, CDR2 SAAADI, per germline. The CDR3 length is 16 residues. CDR3 loop: CASSLLLAGDPDTQYF. The CDR3 DNA is TGCGCCAGCAGTCTCTTACTAGCGGGAGACCCAGATACGCAGTATTTT.

The V call is TRBV30, the J call TRBJ1-1, with D unresolved. There are 13 residues in the CDR3. V lost 8 bases and J lost 3, with 16 bases in between. CDR1 and CDR2 from the germline V gene are GTSNPN and SVGIG (reference sequence). CDR3 loop: CARYKIRDTEAFF. In DNA form, the CDR3 reads TGTGCCCGATACAAAATACGGGACACTGAAGCTTTCTTT.

The V and J genes are TRBV5-4 and TRBJ2-7; weak D call: TRBD1 (6 bases). The CDR3 is 15 residues long. The germline V gene encodes CDR1 SGHNT and CDR2 YYREEE (reference sequence). The V gene lost 3 bases and the J gene lost 3 bases, with 16 bases spanning the gap. The CDR3 is CASSSGSRGLYEQYF. In DNA, the CDR3 is TGTGCCAGCAGCTCCGGTTCCAGGGGTCTCTACGAGCAGTACTTC.

This chain connects TRBV6-5 to TRBJ1-1; D possibly corresponds to TRBD1 (5 bases). The CDR3 spans 12 residues. With 8 bases removed from V and 1 base from J, the gap between germline ends came to 8 bases. CDR1 and CDR2 from the germline V gene are MNHEY and SVGAGI. CDR3 coding DNA: TGTGCCAGCCTGGACAAGAACACTGAAGCTTTCTTT. This gives the protein CASLDKNTEAFF.

The CDR3 reads CASSLVGDLPYEQYF. DNA of the CDR3: TGTGCCAGCAGTTTAGTGGGAGACCTTCCCTACGAGCAGTACTTC. The J gene is TRBJ2-7, the V gene TRBV27; weak D call: TRBD2 (5 bases). The CDR3 extends over 15 amino acids. The V gene's germline CDR1 is MNHEY and CDR2 SMNVEV (reference sequence). The germline V and J ends were trimmed by 2 bases and 2 bases, with 13 bases remaining between them.

The chain is built from TRBV6-5 and TRBJ1-5; a weak D match, TRBD1 (6 bases). V was trimmed by 5 bases and J by 5 bases, leaving 16 bases between them. The CDR3 extends over 15 amino acids. Germline CDR1 is MNHEY and CDR2 is SVGAGI. CDR3 sequence (DNA): TGTGCCAGCAGTAATCCAGGGGTCCTCGATCAGCCCCAGCATTTT. Protein sequence: CASSNPGVLDQPQHF.

This clone was found once. CDR3: CASSLAEGSYNEQFF. The CDR3 DNA reads as TGCGCCAGCAGCTTGGCGGAGGGATCATACAATGAGCAGTTCTTC. V is TRBV5-1 and J is TRBJ2-1, with D perhaps matching TRBD2 (6 bases). The CDR3 length is 15 residues. Germline V gene data show CDR1 as SGHRS and CDR2 as YFSETQ. Trimming removed 0 bases at V and 4 bases at J, with 11 bases between.

The CDR3: CASNSGQIQETQYF. CDR3 coding DNA: TGTGCCAGCAACTCGGGACAGATCCAAGAGACCCAGTACTTC. The V gene is TRBV7-2, the J gene TRBJ2-5, with TRBD1 matching over 7 bases. The V gene end was trimmed by 7 bases and the J gene end by 1 base; junction bases not matched to a gene: 6. Germline V CDR1 and CDR2: SGHTA, FQGNSA. This CDR3 is 14 amino acids long.

This chain uses TRBV28 with TRBJ1-5; 10 bases line up with TRBD1. From germline, CDR1 is MDHEN and CDR2 SYDVKM. The V and J ends lost 4 bases and 6 bases, in that order; junction bases with no gene match: 3. This CDR3 has 14 amino acids. The CDR3 coding sequence is TGTGCCAGCAGTTCGGGGACAGGGGTTCAGCCCCAGCATTTT. This gives the protein CASSSGTGVQPQHF. The variable domain in full, with the rest retrieved from reference TRBV28 and TRBJ1-5, is DVKVTQSSRYLVKRTGEKVFLECVQDMDHENMFWYRQDPGLGLRLIYFSYDVKMKEKGDIPEGYSVSREKKERFSLILESASTNQTSMYLCASSSGTGVQPQHFGDGTRLSIL.

The rearrangement uses TRBV28 and TRBJ1-1; 7 nucleotides match TRBD1. CDR3 size: 14 residues. CDR1 is MDHEN and CDR2 is SYDVKM in the germline V gene. V lost 7 bases to trimming and J lost 3 bases; unmatched junction nucleotides: 8. CDR3 residues: CASTRFTGDTEAFF. The CDR3 DNA sequence: TGTGCCAGCACCCGCTTTACAGGGGACACTGAAGCTTTCTTT.

The CDR3: CASSFQGAGANVLTF. CDR3 nucleotides: TGTGCCAGCAGCTTTCAGGGGGCTGGGGCCAACGTCCTGACTTTC. This sequence joins TRBV7-3 and TRBJ2-6, with 7 bases identical to TRBD1. This CDR3 comprises 15 residues. The junction had 1 base not matched to a gene; V was cut back by 3 bases and J by 2 bases. Germline-derived CDR1 and CDR2 are SGHTA and FQGTGA. Combining the CDR3 with reference TRBV7-3 and TRBJ2-6 gives the whole variable domain GAGVSQTPSNKVTEKGKYVELRCDPISGHTALYWYRQSLGQGPEFLIYFQGTGAADDSGLPNDRFFAVRPEGSVSTLKIQRTERGDSAVYLCASSFQGAGANVLTFGAGSRLTVL.